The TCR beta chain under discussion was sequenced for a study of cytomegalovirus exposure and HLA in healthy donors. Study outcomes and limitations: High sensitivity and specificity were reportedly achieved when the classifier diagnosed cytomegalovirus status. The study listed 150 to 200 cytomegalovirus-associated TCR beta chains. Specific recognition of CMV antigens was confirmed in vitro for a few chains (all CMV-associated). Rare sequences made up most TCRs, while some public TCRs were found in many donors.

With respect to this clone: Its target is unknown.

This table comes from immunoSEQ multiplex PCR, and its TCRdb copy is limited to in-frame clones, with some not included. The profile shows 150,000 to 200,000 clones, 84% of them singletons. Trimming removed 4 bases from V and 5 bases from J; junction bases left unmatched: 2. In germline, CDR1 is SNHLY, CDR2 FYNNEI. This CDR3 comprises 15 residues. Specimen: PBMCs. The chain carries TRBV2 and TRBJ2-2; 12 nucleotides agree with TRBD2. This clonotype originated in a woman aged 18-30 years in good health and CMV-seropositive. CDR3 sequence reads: CASSGTSGATGELFF. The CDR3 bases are TGTGCCAGCAGTGGGACTAGCGGGGCGACCGGGGAGCTGTTTTTT.